The subject of this entry is one TCR beta chain. The target of this receptor is not known. No per-base quality is available; no much larger clone lies one base away. CDR1 and CDR2, looked up from the germline V gene (reference sequence), are LNHDA and SQIVND. V loses 8 bases, J loses 1 base, and the germline ends lie 8 bases apart. Counted from cysteine to phenylalanine, this CDR3 has 12 amino acids. Only the CDR3 portion is preserved as DNA: 36 bases, with reading frame beginning at the first base. TCRbeta CDR3 regions were amplified from genomic DNA using the immunoSEQ Assay, a bias-controlled multiplex PCR. Per the authors' processing: Nucleated cell counts per sample were estimated from amplification of reference gene primers within the assay. Sequence reads were collapsed and filtered to measure the absolute abundance of every unique TCRbeta CDR3 rearrangement. Productive Simpson clonality was computed per sample as the square root of Simpson's diversity index over productive rearrangements. TCRdb's version of the immuneACCESS table is confined to in-frame rearrangements and falls short of the full clone set. An unresolved V gene accounts for under half of the shortfall where checked; the remainder is of unknown origin. Clone size and the V and J calls come from that table; the DNA yielded D and trimming. A total of more than 200,000 clones appear in this sample, over 70% of them only once. The top ten clones comprise roughly 8.7% of the sample.

The data derive from a study of blood T cell repertoires in COVID-19 (dated by TCRdb to the early 2020s). Concerning the study at large: Collaborator samples came from the United States, Italy and Spain and covered acute and convalescent phases of COVID-19. The material from the prospective study consisted of cDNA or gDNA derived from T cells, B-cell-depleted T cells, or PBMCs. The dataset comprised deeply sampled blood TCRbeta repertoires from subjects exposed to, actively infected with, or recovered from COVID-19. The repertoires were made available in a free public database intended to serve as a resource for research on the immune response to SARS-CoV-2. The samples were drawn from the first 160 participants of the ongoing ImmuneRACE study and from 1,200 or so subjects provided by 6 global collaborators. Nearly every sample came with metadata listing a de-identified subject ID, COVID-19 status, age in years and sex. Where HLA class I and class II types were available, the types were taken from metadata supplied by the sample provider, not from assay-based typing.

The research as a whole found: How much clinical and demographic metadata was included differed by source and by participant, and the metadata was provided uncurated.

Whole blood was collected in K2EDTA tubes by collaborating institutions according to the institutions' own protocols. For TCRbeta analysis, collaborators shipped samples as frozen whole blood, isolated PBMCs, or DNA extracted from either of those sample types. The sequence was obtained from a man in his forties or fifties with active or convalescent COVID-19. This chain is built from TRBV19 and TRBJ1-1; TRBD1 is a possible D gene, resting on 5 matching bases. The sequenced sample was peripheral blood. The sequence in DNA is TGTGCCAGTGGTCAGGGGAACACTGAAGCTTTCTTT. It translates as CASGQGNTEAFF.